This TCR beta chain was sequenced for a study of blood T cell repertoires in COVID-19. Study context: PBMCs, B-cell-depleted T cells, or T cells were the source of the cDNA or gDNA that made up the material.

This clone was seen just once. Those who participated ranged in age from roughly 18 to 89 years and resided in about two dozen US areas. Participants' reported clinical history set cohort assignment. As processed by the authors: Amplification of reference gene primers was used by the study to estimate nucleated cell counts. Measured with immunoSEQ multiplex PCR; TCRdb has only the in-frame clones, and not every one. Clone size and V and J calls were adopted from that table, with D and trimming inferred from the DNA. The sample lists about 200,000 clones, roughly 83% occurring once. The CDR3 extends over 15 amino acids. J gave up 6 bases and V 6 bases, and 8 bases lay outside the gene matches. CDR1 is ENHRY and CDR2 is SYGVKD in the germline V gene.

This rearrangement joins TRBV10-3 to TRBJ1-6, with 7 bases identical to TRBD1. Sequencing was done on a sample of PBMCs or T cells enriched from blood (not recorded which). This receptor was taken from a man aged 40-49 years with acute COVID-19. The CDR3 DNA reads TGTGCCATCAGGAGCCGGGACAGCTCTAATTCACCCCTCCACTTT. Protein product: CAIRSRDSSNSPLHF.